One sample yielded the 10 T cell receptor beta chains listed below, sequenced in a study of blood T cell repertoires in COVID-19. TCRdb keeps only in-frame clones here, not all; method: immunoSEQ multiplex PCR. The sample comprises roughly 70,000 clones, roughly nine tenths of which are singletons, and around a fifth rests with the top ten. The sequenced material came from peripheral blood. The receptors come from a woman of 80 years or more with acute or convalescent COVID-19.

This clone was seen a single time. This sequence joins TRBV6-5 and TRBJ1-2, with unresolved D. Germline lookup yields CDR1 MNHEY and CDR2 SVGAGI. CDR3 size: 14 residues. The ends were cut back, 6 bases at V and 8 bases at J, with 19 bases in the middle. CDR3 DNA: TGTGCCAGCAGGCCCTCGATGGCGGGGTACGGCTACACCTTC. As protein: CASRPSMAGYGYTF.

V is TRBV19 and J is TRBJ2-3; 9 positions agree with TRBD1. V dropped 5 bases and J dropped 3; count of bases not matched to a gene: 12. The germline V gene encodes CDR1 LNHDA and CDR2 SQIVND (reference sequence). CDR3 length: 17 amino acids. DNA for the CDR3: TGTGCCAGTAGTGAGACCGGGACAGGGTCTAATACAGATACGCAGTATTTT. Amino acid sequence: CASSETGTGSNTDTQYF. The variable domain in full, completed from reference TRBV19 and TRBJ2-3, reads DGGITQSPKYLFRKEGQNVTLSCEQNLNHDAMYWYRQDPGQGLRLIYYSQIVNDFQKGDIAEGYSVSREKKESFPLTVTSAQKNPTAFYLCASSETGTGSNTDTQYFGPGTRLTVL.

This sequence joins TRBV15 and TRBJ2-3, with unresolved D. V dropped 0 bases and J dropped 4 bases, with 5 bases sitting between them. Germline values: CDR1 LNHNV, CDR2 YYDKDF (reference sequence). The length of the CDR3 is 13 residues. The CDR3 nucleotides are TGTGCCACCAGCAGAGATACTCCAGATACGCAGTATTTT. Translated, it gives CATSRDTPDTQYF.

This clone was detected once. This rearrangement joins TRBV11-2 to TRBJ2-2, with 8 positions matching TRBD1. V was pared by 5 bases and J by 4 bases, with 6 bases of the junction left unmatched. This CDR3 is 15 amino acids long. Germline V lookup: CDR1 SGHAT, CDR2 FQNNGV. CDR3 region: CASSRTGGLTGELFF. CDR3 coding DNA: TGTGCCAGCAGCCGAACAGGGGGACTCACCGGGGAGCTGTTTTTT.

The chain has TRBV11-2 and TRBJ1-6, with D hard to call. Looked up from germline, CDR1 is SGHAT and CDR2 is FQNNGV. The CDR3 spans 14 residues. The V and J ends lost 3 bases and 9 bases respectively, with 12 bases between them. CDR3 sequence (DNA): TGTGCCAGCAGCTTTGGTGGAGGCTTTTCACCCCTCCACTTT. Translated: CASSFGGGFSPLHF.

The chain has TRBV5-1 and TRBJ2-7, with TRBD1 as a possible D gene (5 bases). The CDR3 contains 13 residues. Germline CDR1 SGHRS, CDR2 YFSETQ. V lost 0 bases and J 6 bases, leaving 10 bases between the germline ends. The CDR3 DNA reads TGCGCCAGCAGCTTGGGACAAGGGGCCGAGCAGTACTTC. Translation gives CASSLGQGAEQYF. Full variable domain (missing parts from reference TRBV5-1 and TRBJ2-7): KAGVTQTPRYLIKTRGQQVTLSCSPISGHRSVSWYQQTPGQGLQFLFEYFSETQRNKGNFPGRFSGRQFSNSRSEMNVSTLELGDSALYLCASSLGQGAEQYFGPGTRLTVT.

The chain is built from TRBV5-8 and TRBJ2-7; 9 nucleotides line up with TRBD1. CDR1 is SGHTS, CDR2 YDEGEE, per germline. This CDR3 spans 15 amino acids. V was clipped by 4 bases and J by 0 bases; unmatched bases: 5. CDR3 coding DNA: TGTGCCAGCAGCCCCGGGACAGGGATCTCCTACGAGCAGTACTTC. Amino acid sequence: CASSPGTGISYEQYF.

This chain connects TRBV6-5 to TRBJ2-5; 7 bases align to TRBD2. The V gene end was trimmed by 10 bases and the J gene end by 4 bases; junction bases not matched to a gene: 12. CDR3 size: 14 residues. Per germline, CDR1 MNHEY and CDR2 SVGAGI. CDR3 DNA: TGTGCCACCCGTGCTAGCGGAGGACTAGAGACCCAGTACTTC. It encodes CATRASGGLETQYF.

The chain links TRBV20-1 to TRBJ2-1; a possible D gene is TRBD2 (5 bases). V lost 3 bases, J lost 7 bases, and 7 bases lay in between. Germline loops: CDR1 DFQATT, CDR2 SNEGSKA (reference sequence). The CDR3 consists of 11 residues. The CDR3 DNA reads TGCAGTGCTAGTCGGGAAAATGAGCAGTTCTTC. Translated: CSASRENEQFF.

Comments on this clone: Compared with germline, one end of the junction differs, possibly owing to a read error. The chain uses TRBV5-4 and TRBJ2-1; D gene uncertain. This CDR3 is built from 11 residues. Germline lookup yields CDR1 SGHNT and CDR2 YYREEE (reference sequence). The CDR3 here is CASSLEGERLF. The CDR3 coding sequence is TGTGCCAGCAGCTTGGAAGGAGAGCGACTCTTC. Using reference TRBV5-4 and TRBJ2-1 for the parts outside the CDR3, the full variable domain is ETGVTQSPTHLIKTRGQQVTLRCSSQSGHNTVSWYQQALGQGPQFIFQYYREEENGRGNFPPRFSGLQFPNYSSELNVNALELDDSALYLCASSLEGERLFGPGTRLTVL.